This entry lists 10 T cell receptor beta chains sequenced from one sample in a study of T cells in tumors after PD-1 blockade. The method was immunoSEQ multiplex PCR; TCRdb's version includes in-frame clones alone and lacks a portion of them. The sample includes 4,500 to 6,500 clones, around 62% of them seen just once. Sequenced here: tumor tissue, sampled before anti-PD-1 treatment. The receptors were gathered from a human donor with basal cell carcinoma.

This clone has a handful of counts. The V and J genes are TRBV11-3 and TRBJ2-3; 9 nucleotides align to TRBD1. CDR3 length: 16 residues. Germline loops: CDR1 SGHNT, CDR2 YENEEA. V lost 3 bases, J lost 6 bases, and 10 bases stayed unmatched. As DNA, the CDR3 is TGTGCCAGCAGCTTTCCCCGGGACAGGGTTTCCGATACGCAGTATTTT. It specifies CASSFPRDRVSDTQYF. The whole variable domain, remainder taken from reference TRBV11-3 and TRBJ2-3, is EAGVVQSPRYKIIEKKQPVAFWCNPISGHNTLYWYLQNLGQGPELLIRYENEEAVDDSQLPKDRFSAERLKGVDSTLKIQPAELGDSAVYLCASSFPRDRVSDTQYFGPGTRLTVL.

The CDR3 loop reads CAWSVLESTQYF. The DNA for the CDR3 is TGTGCCTGGAGTGTACTGGAGTCTACGCAGTATTTT. The chain couples TRBV30 to TRBJ2-3; the D is unclear. The V gene lost 0 bases and the J gene lost 8 bases, with 9 bases spanning the gap. This CDR3 contains 12 residues. CDR1 is GTSNPN, CDR2 SVGIG, per germline (reference sequence). The complete variable domain, with remaining parts taken from reference TRBV30 and TRBJ2-3, reads SQTIHQWPATLVQPVGSPLSLECTVEGTSNPNLYWYRQAAGRGLQLLFYSVGIGQISSEVPQNLSASRPQDRQFILSSKKLLLSDSGFYLCAWSVLESTQYFGPGTRLTVL.

This clone occurred a few times. The chain couples TRBV29-1 to TRBJ1-2; TRBD1 matches 7 bases. This CDR3 has 12 residues. Germline V lookup: CDR1 SQVTM, CDR2 ANQGSEA. The J segment lost 5 bases and the V segment lost 6 bases, leaving 6 bases of the junction unmatched. The CDR3 region is CSVKTGIYGYTF. CDR3 bases: TGCAGCGTAAAGACAGGGATTTATGGCTACACCTTC. Looking up the rest from reference TRBV29-1 and TRBJ1-2 gives the full variable domain: SAVISQKPSRDICQRGTSLTIQCQVDSQVTMMFWYRQQPGQSLTLIATANQGSEATYESGFVIDKFPISRPNLTFSTLTVSNMSPEDSSIYLCSVKTGIYGYTFGSGTRLTVV.

The rearrangement links TRBV7-2 to TRBJ2-7; D may be TRBD1 (6 bases). The CDR3 is 14 residues long. Trimming removed 2 bases from V and 4 bases from J, with 12 bases in between. From germline, CDR1 is SGHTA and CDR2 FQGNSA. The CDR3 DNA reads TGTGCCAGCAGCTTACAGGGGTCCCGTTACGAGCAGTACTTC. Translation: CASSLQGSRYEQYF.

The chain joins TRBV7-8 to TRBJ1-5; D is unresolved. The germline V gene encodes CDR1 SGHVS and CDR2 FQNEAQ. V dropped 5 bases and J dropped 0 bases, with 11 bases sitting between them. This CDR3 is built from 15 residues. Here the CDR3 DNA reads TGTGCCAGCAGCCGGGTTGAGAATAGCAATCAGCCCCAGCATTTT. Translation: CASSRVENSNQPQHF. Filled out from reference TRBV7-8 and TRBJ1-5, the complete variable domain reads GAGVSQSPRYKVAKRGQDVALRCDPISGHVSLFWYQQALGQGPEFLTYFQNEAQLDKSGLPSDRFFAERPEGSVSTLKIQRTQQEDSAVYLCASSRVENSNQPQHFGDGTRLSIL.

The chain couples TRBV2 to TRBJ2-7; 8 bases fit TRBD1. CDR1 is SNHLY, CDR2 FYNNEI, per germline. V was pared by 4 bases and J by 5 bases, with 7 bases of the junction left unmatched. This CDR3 contains 14 residues. The CDR3 DNA reads TGTGCCAGCAGTGCAGGGGGCGTTACCCACGAGCAGTACTTC. Translation gives CASSAGGVTHEQYF.

This clone was counted a single time. The gene calls are TRBV7-6 and TRBJ1-1; D ambiguous. Trimming took off 5 bases at V and 0 bases at J, with 7 bases between the two ends. The germline gives CDR1 SGHVS, CDR2 FNYEAQ. There are 13 residues in the CDR3. CDR3 sequence (DNA): TGTGCCAGCAGCCAGTGGGTGAACACTGAAGCTTTCTTT. This sequence encodes CASSQWVNTEAFF.

This rearrangement joins TRBV5-5 to TRBJ2-3; TRBD2 might be the D (7 bases). The germline CDR1 and CDR2 sequences are SGHKS and YYEKEE (reference sequence). Trimming shortened V by 7 bases and J by 0 bases, and 27 bases separated the two germline ends. The CDR3 runs 19 residues. CDR3 nucleotides: TGTGCCAGCTACTTGACGGGGGGCCCATTTCCCGTTAGCACAGATACGCAGTATTTT. This gives the protein CASYLTGGPFPVSTDTQYF.

This rearrangement joins TRBV5-6 to TRBJ1-1, with 9 bases that match TRBD1. With 4 bases clipped from V and 4 bases from J, the junction kept 5 bases outside the gene matches. The germline V gene encodes CDR1 SGHDT and CDR2 YYEEEE. CDR3 length: 14 residues. Here the CDR3 DNA reads TGTGCCAGCAGCAGGGACAGGGAGACCACTGAAGCTTTCTTT. Amino acid sequence: CASSRDRETTEAFF.

The V and J genes are TRBV9 and TRBJ1-2, with unresolved D. The germline V gene encodes CDR1 SGDLS and CDR2 YYNGEE. This CDR3 is 12 amino acids long. V was cut by 4 bases and J by 0 bases, with 4 bases left in between. Here the CDR3 DNA reads TGTGCCAGCAGCACGGCTAACTATGGCTACACCTTC. The encoded protein is CASSTANYGYTF. The entire variable domain, with the rest obtained from reference TRBV9 and TRBJ1-2, is as follows: DSGVTQTPKHLITATGQRVTLRCSPRSGDLSVYWYQQSLDQGLQFLIQYYNGEERAKGNILERFSAQQFPDLHSELNLSSLELGDSALYFCASSTANYGYTFGSGTRLTVV.